The 24 T cell receptor beta chains listed next were all sequenced from one sample in a study of shared clonotypes between healthy human individuals (TCRdb year 2020). CD8 naive samples consisted of CD45RO-negative cells that were positively selected for CCR7, yielding a CD45RA+CCR7+ population without TemRA cells. Receptor libraries were prepared by the immunoSEQ multiplex PCR assay. This immuneACCESS table, as held by TCRdb, lists in-frame sequences with V and J called but not all clones. Of the missing ones, under half trace to an unresolved V gene in checked studies; the others have no known cause. The sample contains some 600,000 clones, around 96% of them found a single time. The top ten hold 0.11% of the sample. The sequenced material came from naive CD8+ T cells sorted from blood. This specimen's cell subset or site label, interpreted: CD45RA+CCR7+. Receptors originate from a woman in her 30s in good health.

The rearrangement joins TRBV30 to TRBJ2-7, with 8 bases identical to TRBD2. Per germline, CDR1 GTSNPN and CDR2 SVGIG (reference sequence). CDR3 length: 14 amino acids. Trimming removed 0 bases from V and 0 bases from J; junction bases left unmatched: 1. As DNA, the CDR3 is TGTGCCTGGAGTGTTGGGACTAGCTCCTACGAGCAGTACTTC. This codes for CAWSVGTSSYEQYF.

V gene TRBV27 combines with J gene TRBJ2-3; possibly TRBD2 for D (6 bases). The germline V gene has CDR1 MNHEY and CDR2 SMNVEV (reference sequence). V was shortened by 5 bases and J by 1 base, with 10 bases between the two germline ends. The CDR3 contains 14 residues. The CDR3 here is CASSISGRTDTQYF. Here the CDR3 DNA reads TGTGCCAGCAGTATTAGCGGACGCACAGATACGCAGTATTTT.

This rearrangement joins TRBV2 to TRBJ2-7; no firm D call. CDR1 and CDR2 (germline): SNHLY, FYNNEI. The CDR3 is made up of 12 amino acids. V dropped 3 bases and J dropped 4 bases, with 7 bases sitting between them. The CDR3 sequence: CASSDYGYEQYF. CDR3 bases: TGTGCCAGCAGTGATTACGGGTACGAGCAGTACTTC.

For the CDR3, the DNA is TGTGCCAGCAGTTCCTCAGGAAATAACCAGCCCCAGCATTTT. Amino acids: CASSSSGNNQPQHF. The V gene is TRBV25-1, the J gene TRBJ1-5; D is uncertain. In germline, CDR1 is MGHDK, CDR2 SYGVNS. The CDR3 has 14 residues. The V gene lost 5 bases and the J gene lost 7 bases, with 15 bases spanning the gap.

V usage is TRBV6-1 and J usage is TRBJ2-7, with D tentatively TRBD2 (6 bases). Germline loops: CDR1 MNHNS, CDR2 SASEGT. The CDR3 totals 13 residues. V was cut by 3 bases and J by 4 bases, with 10 bases left in between. The CDR3 here is CASSDVGTYEQYF. As DNA, the CDR3 is TGTGCCAGCAGTGACGTGGGGACTTACGAGCAGTACTTC.

CDR3 loop: CASSDGTGEVVEQFF. In DNA form, the CDR3 reads TGTGCCAGCAGCGACGGGACAGGGGAGGTAGTTGAGCAGTTCTTC. The genes are TRBV9 and TRBJ2-1; TRBD1 matches at 10 bases. The germline V gene has CDR1 SGDLS and CDR2 YYNGEE. V dropped 3 bases and J dropped 9; count of bases not matched to a gene: 9. The CDR3 covers 15 residues.

V and J are TRBV5-4 and TRBJ2-5; D is perhaps TRBD2 (6 bases). Between the trimmed V and J ends, which lost 5 bases and 2 bases, there was a span of 19 bases. Germline values: CDR1 SGHNT, CDR2 YYREEE (reference sequence). The CDR3 loop spans 16 amino acids. CDR3 loop: CASSPRVGGPQETQYF. CDR3 nucleotide sequence: TGTGCCAGCAGTCCAAGGGTGGGAGGCCCTCAAGAGACCCAGTACTTC.

J is TRBJ2-7 and V is TRBV10-2; D remains ambiguous. Germline CDR1 is WSHSY and CDR2 is SAAADI. V was trimmed by 4 bases and J by 2 bases, leaving 12 bases between them. CDR3 length: 14 residues. CDR3 in DNA: TGCGCCAGCAGTGGTGGTAACAGCCCCTACGAGCAGTACTTC. Translation: CASSGGNSPYEQYF.

CDR3 nucleotides: TGTGCCAGCAGCTTGGGACTCCGGATCGTAGCCTACAATGAGCAGTTCTTC. Translating it yields CASSLGLRIVAYNEQFF. The genes are TRBV11-2 and TRBJ2-1; D possibly corresponds to TRBD2 (6 bases). Trimming took off 3 bases at V and 2 bases at J, with 17 bases between the two ends. Germline assignment: CDR1 SGHAT and CDR2 FQNNGV. The CDR3 has 17 amino acids. Looking up the rest from reference TRBV11-2 and TRBJ2-1 gives the full variable domain: EAGVAQSPRYKIIEKRQSVAFWCNPISGHATLYWYQQILGQGPKLLIQFQNNGVVDDSQLPKDRFSAERLKGVDSTLKIQPAKLEDSAVYLCASSLGLRIVAYNEQFFGPGTRLTVL.

This clone was recorded once. J is TRBJ2-1 and V is TRBV29-1; TRBD2 agrees at 8 bases. The CDR3 is made up of 17 amino acids. Germline V gene lookup returns CDR1 SQVTM and CDR2 ANQGSEA. With V trimmed by 7 bases and J by 4 bases, 18 bases remained unmatched. CDR3 protein: CSAGGLAHEGTYNEQFF. The CDR3 nucleotides read TGCAGCGCGGGAGGGTTGGCTCACGAGGGAACTTACAATGAGCAGTTCTTC.

The chain is built from TRBV10-3 and TRBJ2-4; D remains unclear. From germline, CDR1 is ENHRY and CDR2 SYGVKD. The CDR3 runs to 11 residues. V was shortened by 3 bases and J by 9 bases, with 6 bases between the two germline ends. CDR3 in DNA: TGTGCCATCAGTGATACGGGCATTCAGTACTTC. Its protein product is CAISDTGIQYF.

This clone was seen once. The CDR3 is CASSHLVSPHYGYTF. CDR3 in DNA: TGTGCCAGCAGCCATCTGGTTTCCCCTCACTATGGCTACACCTTC. J is TRBJ1-2 and V is TRBV14; the D is unclear. Germline lookup yields CDR1 SGHDN and CDR2 FVKESK. Trimming removed 3 bases from V and 3 bases from J, with 14 bases in between. The CDR3 runs to 15 residues.

The V call is TRBV6-5, the J call TRBJ1-5; weak D call: TRBD1 (6 bases). The CDR3 covers 15 residues. From germline, CDR1 is MNHEY and CDR2 SVGAGI. V was pared by 2 bases and J by 6 bases, with 14 bases between. The chain's CDR3 is CASSYASGGAQPQHF. The CDR3 nucleotides read TGTGCCAGCAGTTACGCGAGTGGGGGGGCTCAGCCCCAGCATTTT.

The chain is built from TRBV9 and TRBJ1-4; D is ambiguous. CDR1 and CDR2 from the germline V gene are SGDLS and YYNGEE. The CDR3 totals 14 residues. Trimming removed 0 bases at V and 8 bases at J, with 11 bases between. CDR3 loop: CASSVGQVGEKLFF. CDR3 bases: TGTGCCAGCAGCGTAGGTCAGGTAGGGGAAAAACTGTTTTTT.

Turning to this clone: A read error may account for a junction end that differs from germline. Other DNA sequences in the same sample also yield this CDR3. The chain carries TRBV27 and TRBJ1-1; D may be TRBD1 (6 bases). Germline V gene lookup returns CDR1 MNHEY and CDR2 SMNVEV (reference sequence). This CDR3 is 14 amino acids long. CDR3 nucleotides: TGTGCTAGCAGTTTTAGAGGGGGAGGCACTGAAGCTTTCTTT. It encodes CASSFRGGGTEAFF.

V gene TRBV27 combines with J gene TRBJ2-2; possible D gene TRBD2, 6 bases. V dropped 5 bases and J dropped 6 bases, with 13 bases sitting between them. The CDR3 has 14 amino acids. The germline gives CDR1 MNHEY, CDR2 SMNVEV (reference sequence). The CDR3 is CASSPQTSPGELFF. The DNA for the CDR3 is TGTGCCAGCAGTCCGCAGACTAGTCCCGGGGAGCTGTTTTTT.

The genes are TRBV28 and TRBJ2-7; tentative D call: TRBD2 (6 bases). CDR1 MDHEN and CDR2 SYDVKM come from the germline V gene. Trimming removed 10 bases from V and 0 bases from J, with 16 bases in between. CDR3 length: 14 amino acids. The DNA of the CDR3 is TGTGCCACCCGCGGGACGGCGAGCTCCTACGAGCAGTACTTC. Protein: CATRGTASSYEQYF.

The chain recombines TRBV19 with TRBJ1-4; D gene ambiguous. Trimming took off 2 bases at V and 8 bases at J, with 12 bases between the two ends. The CDR3 covers 14 residues. Germline CDR1 LNHDA, CDR2 SQIVND (reference sequence). DNA of the CDR3: TGTGCCAGTAGTATAATGGCAGGCTGGGAAAAACTGTTTTTT. Protein sequence: CASSIMAGWEKLFF.

This clone has only one observation. The V gene is TRBV4-1, the J gene TRBJ2-1; D gene uncertain. V lost 1 base to trimming and J lost 5 bases, with 6 bases between them. The CDR3 spans 13 residues. Per germline, CDR1 MGHRA and CDR2 YSYEKL. CDR3 residues: CASSQVGNNEQFF. DNA for the CDR3: TGCGCCAGCAGCCAAGTGGGGAACAATGAGCAGTTCTTC.

This clone has a single count. CDR3 residues: CASSSTGIHYTF. The CDR3 DNA reads TGTGCCAGCAGCTCGACAGGGATTCACTACACCTTC. This chain joins TRBV5-6 and TRBJ1-2; TRBD1 matches 7 bases. Germline V gene data show CDR1 as SGHDT and CDR2 as YYEEEE. V lost 3 bases to trimming and J lost 10 bases; unmatched junction nucleotides: 6. The CDR3 runs to 12 residues.

This chain connects TRBV9 to TRBJ2-1, with TRBD2 matching 8 bases. The CDR3 spans 16 residues. Trimming removed 4 bases from V and 0 bases from J; junction bases left unmatched: 6. Germline lookup yields CDR1 SGDLS and CDR2 YYNGEE. The CDR3 region has the DNA TGTGCCAGCAGCTACTCCCTAGCGGGCTCCTACAATGAGCAGTTCTTC. This translates into CASSYSLAGSYNEQFF. Combining the CDR3 with reference TRBV9 and TRBJ2-1 gives the whole variable domain DSGVTQTPKHLITATGQRVTLRCSPRSGDLSVYWYQQSLDQGLQFLIQYYNGEERAKGNILERFSAQQFPDLHSELNLSSLELGDSALYFCASSYSLAGSYNEQFFGPGTRLTVL.

The chain is built from TRBV28 and TRBJ2-5; 10 positions agree with TRBD1. Per the germline V gene, CDR1 is MDHEN and CDR2 is SYDVKM. V shed 7 bases, J shed 11 bases, and the junction held 16 bases outside the gene matches. The CDR3 has 15 residues. CDR3 bases: TGTGCCAGCAAGAGACAGGGGGCCTCTGGGAGAGAGCAGTACTTC. As protein: CASKRQGASGREQYF.

This chain uses TRBV27 with TRBJ2-7; D may be TRBD1 (5 bases). Germline values: CDR1 MNHEY, CDR2 SMNVEV (reference sequence). V was cut by 5 bases and J by 6 bases, with 26 bases left in between. This CDR3 has 17 amino acids. CDR3 sequence: CASSVLGGASGFGEQYF. CDR3 DNA: TGTGCCAGCAGTGTACTTGGTGGGGCCTCGGGTTTTGGCGAGCAGTACTTC.

The rearrangement links TRBV4-1 to TRBJ1-4; D is unclear. The CDR3 sequence is 13 residues long. V lost 4 bases to trimming and J lost 8 bases, with 11 bases between them. Per germline, CDR1 MGHRA and CDR2 YSYEKL. The CDR3 DNA is TGCGCCAGCAGCCTCGTGAGGAGGGAAAAACTGTTTTTT. Translated: CASSLVRREKLFF.